This T cell receptor beta chain was captured in a study of OX40 agonist ivuxolimab in advanced cancers. For the study at large: In this trial design, patients received ivuxolimab intravenously at 0.01 to 10 mg/kg every 2 weeks. Eligibility rules accepted prior anti-PD-1, anti-PD-L1 or anti-CTLA-4 therapy, and 40% had some.

With regard to this clone: Its specificity is not known.

V lost 5 bases and J lost 11; bases outside the gene matches: 10. There are 13 residues in the CDR3. Germline V gene sequence: CDR1 SGHRS, CDR2 YFSETQ. Sequencing was performed with immunoSEQ multiplex PCR; in TCRdb, only in-frame clones are kept and a portion is missing. The sample includes some 77,000 clones, over 75% seen only once; the top ten take approximately 5.1%. General study findings and limits: Some of the lowest clonal expansion was seen in partial responders at 0.1-3.0 mg/kg. There were, on average, more expanded clones in CD8+ T cells than in CD4+.

This clonotype was sampled from an adult with an advanced solid tumor such as melanoma, head and neck, liver or kidney cancer. The chain joins TRBV5-1 to TRBJ1-5, with 7 bases fitting TRBD1. Material: CD4+ or CD8+ T cells sorted from blood, obtained in a trial of the OX40 agonist ivuxolimab. CDR3 region: CASRTDRDEAQHF. The CDR3 DNA is TGCGCCAGCAGAACCGACAGGGACGAGGCCCAGCATTTT. The variable domain in full, completed from reference TRBV5-1 and TRBJ1-5, reads KAGVTQTPRYLIKTRGQQVTLSCSPISGHRSVSWYQQTPGQGLQFLFEYFSETQRNKGNFPGRFSGRQFSNSRSEMNVSTLELGDSALYLCASRTDRDEAQHFGDGTRLSIL.